The rows below give T cell receptor beta chains drawn from one sample of a study of cytomegalovirus exposure and HLA in healthy donors. Using immunoSEQ multiplex PCR, the repertoire was profiled, and TCRdb retains in-frame clones only, with some absent. The sample has approximately 150,000 clones, about three quarters seen once. Sequences were obtained from PBMCs. The origin of the receptors is a woman younger than 45 in good health and CMV-seronegative. Each CDR3 is given with its conserved first and last residue. A D gene is named only where the DNA matches it firmly.

- TRBJ1-1 TRBV27 CASSYQGSTEAFF
- TRBJ1-2 TRBV25-1 CASSEFHQGPDGYTF
TRBD2 TRBJ2-5 TRBV9 CASSATSGRAETQYF
- TRBJ2-7 TRBV6-1 CASSEARQNEQYF
- - TRBV25-1 CASSEWGTPYEQYF
- TRBJ1-5 TRBV21-1 CASSKIPTDYSNQPQHF
- TRBJ2-1 TRBV11-3 CASSLRDTHYNEQFF
- TRBJ1-1 TRBV7-3 CASSLDPGSNTEAFF
TRBD1 TRBJ1-1 TRBV28 CASRITGVTEAFF
TRBD2 TRBJ2-1 TRBV12-5 CASGLGLAGPYNEQFF
TRBD2 TRBJ2-5 TRBV5-1 CASSLGLAGQETQYF
- TRBJ2-1 TRBV27 CASSLNGVGNEQFF
- TRBJ2-7 TRBV9 CASSKSGRSSYEQYF
- TRBJ2-7 TRBV30 CAWSFFSGHDYEQYF
- TRBJ2-3 TRBV4-3 CASSLESTDTQYF
TRBD2 TRBJ2-2 TRBV7-3 CASSSVAGNTGELFF
- TRBJ1-5 TRBV27 CASSLNGPFSNQPQHF
- TRBJ1-3 TRBV28 CASTHLASGNTIYF
TRBD1 TRBJ1-2 TRBV28 CASRAPGQVYGYTF
TRBD2 TRBJ2-5 TRBV19 CASSPGGTSGETQYF
TRBD2 TRBJ2-3 TRBV29-1 CSVCLAGAPDTQYF
TRBD2 TRBJ2-7 TRBV4-3 CASSQDGTSGSEQYF
- TRBJ1-5 TRBV4-3 CASSQDVRERPQHF
- TRBJ1-1 TRBV5-6 CASTQSPPRGYTEAFF
- TRBJ2-7 TRBV7-9 CASSTEGVPYEQYF
TRBD1 TRBJ2-2 TRBV27 CASGGQAPQNTGELFF
TRBD2 TRBJ2-2 TRBV2 CASARTSRNTGELFF
TRBD2 TRBJ2-1 TRBV5-6 CASSPPGTSGTNEQFF
- TRBJ2-3 TRBV5-6 CASSVPGTDTQYF
- TRBJ1-2 TRBV28 CASSTGMHYGYTF
TRBD2 TRBJ2-1 TRBV30 CAWSVPGLAGNEQFF
- TRBJ1-1 TRBV28 CASSLSESEAFF
TRBD1 TRBJ2-1 TRBV5-6 CASSSPTGVRDEQFF
- TRBJ1-1 TRBV2 CASSSRGTEAFF
TRBD1 TRBJ2-7 TRBV6-5 CASSYSMGQVFNEQYF
- TRBJ1-2 TRBV4-2 CASSQEVDSYGYTF
- TRBJ2-7 TRBV9 CASSGGQPWGDGDEQYF
- TRBJ1-5 TRBV2 CASKDSYSNQPQHF
- TRBJ2-1 TRBV6-1 CASKWSSYNEQFF
- TRBJ1-6 TRBV15 CATEQGRNSPLHF
- TRBJ1-5 TRBV18 CASSPPEGQDQPQHF
- TRBJ2-7 TRBV5-8 CASSPLTVNYEQYF
TRBD1 TRBJ2-2 TRBV7-2 CASSSRQGGTGELFF
- TRBJ2-1 TRBV4-3 CASSQRWLGEWVNEQFF
- TRBJ2-7 TRBV30 CAWSAYRVEQYF
- TRBJ1-5 TRBV28 CASGGGSVGVLSNQPQHF
- TRBJ2-7 TRBV30 CAWSASCEQYF
TRBD1 TRBJ1-2 TRBV27 CASSFFDRQGIEGYTF
- TRBJ1-6 TRBV7-9 CASSSYRSPANSPLHF
- TRBJ1-5 TRBV6-1 CASRMMGHQPQHF
- TRBJ2-3 TRBV27 CASSSVGTVADTQYF